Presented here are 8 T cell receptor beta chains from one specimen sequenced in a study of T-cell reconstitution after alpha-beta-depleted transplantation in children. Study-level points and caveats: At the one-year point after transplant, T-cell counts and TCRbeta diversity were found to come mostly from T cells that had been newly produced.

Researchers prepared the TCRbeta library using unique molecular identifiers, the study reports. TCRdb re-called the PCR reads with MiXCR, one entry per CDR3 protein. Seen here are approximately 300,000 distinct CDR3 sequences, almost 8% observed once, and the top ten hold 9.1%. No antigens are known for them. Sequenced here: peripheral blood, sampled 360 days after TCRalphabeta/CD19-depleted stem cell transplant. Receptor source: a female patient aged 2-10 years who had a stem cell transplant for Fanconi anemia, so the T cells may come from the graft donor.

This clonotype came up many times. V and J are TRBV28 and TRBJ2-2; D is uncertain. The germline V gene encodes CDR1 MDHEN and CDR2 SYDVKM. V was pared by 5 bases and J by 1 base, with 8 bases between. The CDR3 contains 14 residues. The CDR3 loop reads CASSETMNTGELFF. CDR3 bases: TGTGCCAGCAGTGAGACCATGAACACCGGGGAGCTGTTTTTT.

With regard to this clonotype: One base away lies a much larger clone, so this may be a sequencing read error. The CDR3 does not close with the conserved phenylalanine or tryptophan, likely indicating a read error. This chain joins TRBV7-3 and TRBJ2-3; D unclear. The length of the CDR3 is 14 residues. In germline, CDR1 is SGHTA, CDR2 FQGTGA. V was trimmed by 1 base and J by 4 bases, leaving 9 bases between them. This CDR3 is CASSLRLRSDTQYI. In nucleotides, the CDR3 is TGTGCCAGCAGCTTAAGGCTTAGATCAGATACGCAGTATATT.

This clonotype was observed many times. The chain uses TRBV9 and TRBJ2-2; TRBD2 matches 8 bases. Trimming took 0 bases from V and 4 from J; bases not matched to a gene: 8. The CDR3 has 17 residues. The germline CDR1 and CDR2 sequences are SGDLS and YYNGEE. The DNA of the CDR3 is TGTGCCAGCAGCGTAGAGGGCAGTCTAGCGGGCACCGGGGAGCTGTTTTTT. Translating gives CASSVEGSLAGTGELFF.

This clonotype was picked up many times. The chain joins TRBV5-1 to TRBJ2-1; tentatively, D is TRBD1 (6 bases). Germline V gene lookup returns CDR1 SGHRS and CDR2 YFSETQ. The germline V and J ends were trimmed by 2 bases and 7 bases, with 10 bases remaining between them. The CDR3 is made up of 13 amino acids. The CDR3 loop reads CASSFTGRNEQFF. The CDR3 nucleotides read TGCGCCAGCAGCTTTACAGGGCGGAATGAGCAGTTCTTC.

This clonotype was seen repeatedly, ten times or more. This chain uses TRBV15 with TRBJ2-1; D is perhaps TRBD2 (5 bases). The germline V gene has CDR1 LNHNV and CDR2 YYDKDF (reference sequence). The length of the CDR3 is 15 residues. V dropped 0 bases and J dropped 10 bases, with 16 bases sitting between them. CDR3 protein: CATSRDGTGYWEQFF. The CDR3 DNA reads TGTGCCACCAGCAGAGATGGTACGGGGTATTGGGAGCAGTTCTTC.

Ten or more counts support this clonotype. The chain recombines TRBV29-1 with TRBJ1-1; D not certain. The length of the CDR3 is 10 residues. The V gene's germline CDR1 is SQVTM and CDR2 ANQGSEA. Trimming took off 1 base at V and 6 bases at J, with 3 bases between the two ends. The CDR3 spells CSVEGPEAFF. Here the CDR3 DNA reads TGCAGCGTTGAAGGCCCTGAAGCTTTCTTT.

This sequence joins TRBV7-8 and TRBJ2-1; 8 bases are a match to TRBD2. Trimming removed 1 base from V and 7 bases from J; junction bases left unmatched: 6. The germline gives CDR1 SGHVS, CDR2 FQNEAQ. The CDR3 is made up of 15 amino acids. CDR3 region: CASSLGGLVRNEQFF. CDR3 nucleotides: TGTGCCAGCAGCTTAGGGGGACTAGTTCGTAATGAGCAGTTCTTC. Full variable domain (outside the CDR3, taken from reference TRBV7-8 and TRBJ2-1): GAGVSQSPRYKVAKRGQDVALRCDPISGHVSLFWYQQALGQGPEFLTYFQNEAQLDKSGLPSDRFFAERPEGSVSTLKIQRTQQEDSAVYLCASSLGGLVRNEQFFGPGTRLTVL.

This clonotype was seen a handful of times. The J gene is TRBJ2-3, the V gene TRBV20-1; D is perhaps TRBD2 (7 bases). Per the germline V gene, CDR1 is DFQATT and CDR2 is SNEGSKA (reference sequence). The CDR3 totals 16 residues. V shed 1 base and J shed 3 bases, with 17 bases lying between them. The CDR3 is CSARATGRGATDTQYF. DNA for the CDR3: TGCAGTGCTAGAGCCACTGGACGGGGGGCGACAGATACGCAGTATTTT.